A single sample gave rise to the 27 T cell receptor beta chains below, sequenced in a study of identical twins. TCRdb re-analysed the 5' RACE reads in MiXCR, keeping a single row per CDR3 protein. The sample lists roughly 570,000 distinct CDR3 sequences, around a tenth occurring once. These same records also appear under a second study, on yellow fever vaccine responses in identical twins.

The material sequenced was PBMCs. These receptors were collected from a woman aged 18-29 years in good health.

The J gene is TRBJ2-2, the V gene TRBV4-1, with 8 positions matching TRBD2. In germline, CDR1 is MGHRA, CDR2 YSYEKL. J was trimmed by 4 bases and V by 0 bases; bases with no gene match: 4. The CDR3 is 16 amino acids. The CDR3 coding sequence is TGCGCCAGCAGCCAAGAACCTAGCGGGCGCACCGGGGAGCTGTTTTTT. Residues: CASSQEPSGRTGELFF.

A remark on this clonotype: A read error is possible here, since a much larger clone lies one base away. J is TRBJ2-7 and V is TRBV5-1, with a weak D call TRBD2 (6 bases). There are 16 residues in the CDR3. Germline CDR1 is SGHRS and CDR2 is YFSETQ. CDR3: CASSLVRGITTYEQCF. The DNA for the CDR3 is TGCGCCAGCAGCTTGGTTCGCGGGATTACTACCTACGAGCAGTGCTTC.

This clonotype was picked up many times. This rearrangement joins TRBV7-2 to TRBJ2-5; TRBD2 matches 10 bases. CDR1 SGHTA and CDR2 FQGNSA come from the germline V gene. The CDR3 is made up of 17 amino acids. Trimming removed 5 bases from V and 5 bases from J; junction bases left unmatched: 14. Written as DNA, the CDR3 is TGTGCCAGCAGCCGAGCGAGCGGGGGGGCTAATAGGGAGACCCAGTACTTC. It yields the protein CASSRASGGANRETQYF.

J is TRBJ2-1 and V is TRBV7-8, with 9 bases that match TRBD2. CDR3 length: 17 amino acids. The germline CDR1 and CDR2 sequences are SGHVS and FQNEAQ. V dropped 3 bases and J dropped 6; count of bases not matched to a gene: 12. As DNA, the CDR3 is TGTGCCAGCAGCTTGGGGACCAGCGGGGGGATTTCCAATGAGCAGTTCTTC. Amino acids: CASSLGTSGGISNEQFF.

This clonotype was recorded at least ten times. The chain carries TRBV20-1 and TRBJ2-5; TRBD2 matches 7 bases. This CDR3 comprises 16 residues. V gave up 3 bases and J gave up 2 bases; unmatched junction bases: 12. CDR1 is DFQATT and CDR2 is SNEGSKA in the germline V gene (reference sequence). The CDR3 coding sequence is TGCAGTGCTAGTCTATACTCCCCGGGAGGTCAAGAGACCCAGTACTTC. Residues: CSASLYSPGGQETQYF.

This clonotype has at least ten counts. This chain links TRBV4-2 with TRBJ2-3; perhaps TRBD1 as D (5 bases). This CDR3 has 14 residues. The V end was cut by 1 base, the J end by 5 bases, with 10 bases between. Germline loops: CDR1 LGHNA, CDR2 YNFKEQ. This CDR3 reads CASSQGGAEDTQYF. As DNA, the CDR3 is TGTGCCAGCAGCCAAGGGGGCGCGGAAGATACGCAGTATTTT.

Many counts were recorded for this clonotype. The chain couples TRBV10-3 to TRBJ2-1, with D possibly matching TRBD2 (6 bases). Germline V lookup: CDR1 ENHRY, CDR2 SYGVKD. This CDR3 spans 13 amino acids. Trimming left V 2 bases short and J 5 bases short, with 7 bases between. The CDR3 loop is CAISERENNEQFF. For the CDR3, the DNA is TGTGCCATCAGTGAGCGGGAGAACAATGAGCAGTTCTTC.

The chain carries TRBV6-5 and TRBJ1-2; the D is unclear. Germline V gene lookup returns CDR1 MNHEY and CDR2 SVGAGI. Trimming stripped 0 bases from V and 6 bases from J, with 14 bases between. The CDR3 loop spans 15 amino acids. The DNA for the CDR3 is TGTGCCAGCAGTTACTCCTTCCAGTCGGGTCATGGCTACACCTTC. Protein sequence: CASSYSFQSGHGYTF.

In its sample, this clonotype was seen many times. The chain is built from TRBV7-2 and TRBJ1-6; 7 bases are shared with TRBD1. The CDR3 loop spans 15 amino acids. The germline V gene has CDR1 SGHTA and CDR2 FQGNSA. The junction had 12 bases not matched to a gene; V was cut back by 10 bases and J by 6 bases. CDR3 sequence: CAIPIRTGANSPLHF. The CDR3 DNA reads TGTGCCATCCCCATCAGGACAGGCGCTAATTCACCCCTCCACTTT.

This clonotype was detected ten times or more. The rearrangement uses TRBV12-3 or TRBV12-4 and TRBJ1-2; tentative D call: TRBD1 (6 bases). This CDR3 comprises 16 residues. With 3 bases removed from V and 2 bases from J, the gap between germline ends came to 16 bases. The CDR3 loop reads CASSFRQGKGNYGYTF. The CDR3 bases are TGTGCCAGCAGTTTTCGCCAGGGGAAGGGAAACTATGGCTACACCTTC.

Many counts were recorded for this clonotype. The chain uses TRBV10-3 and TRBJ2-7; D might be TRBD2 (6 bases). This CDR3 is 16 amino acids long. CDR1 ENHRY and CDR2 SYGVKD come from the germline V gene. Trimming removed 7 bases at V and 0 bases at J, with 19 bases between. CDR3 residues: CAIMPLTSLSSYEQYF. The DNA for the CDR3 is TGTGCCATCATGCCACTAACTAGCCTTAGCTCCTACGAGCAGTACTTC.

This clonotype has more than one count but fewer than ten. The J gene is TRBJ1-1, the V gene TRBV19; unclear D gene. This CDR3 has 14 amino acids. Germline V CDR1 and CDR2: LNHDA, SQIVND (reference sequence). With 3 bases removed from V and 0 bases from J, the gap between germline ends came to 8 bases. This CDR3 reads CASSISRMNTEAFF. CDR3 in DNA: TGTGCCAGTAGTATTAGTAGGATGAACACTGAAGCTTTCTTT.

This clonotype showed up many times. This chain joins TRBV10-2 and TRBJ2-2, with D perhaps given as TRBD1 or TRBD2 (6 bases each). V was shortened by 2 bases and J by 5 bases, with 9 bases between the two germline ends. This CDR3 spans 14 amino acids. CDR1 and CDR2 (germline): WSHSY, SAAADI. In DNA form, the CDR3 reads TGCGCCAGCAGTGAGCGGGGGACAACCGGGGAGCTGTTTTTT. This sequence encodes CASSERGTTGELFF.

The chain employs TRBV6-1 and TRBJ1-3, with D possibly matching TRBD1 (5 bases). Germline CDR1 and CDR2: MNHNS and SASEGT. The V end lost 7 bases, the J end lost 2 bases, and 15 bases lay between the germline ends. The length of the CDR3 is 15 residues. CDR3 sequence (DNA): TGTGCCAGCATGGGCGTTGACAGCGCTGGAAACACCATATATTTT. This encodes CASMGVDSAGNTIYF.

This clonotype has just a few counts. This chain connects TRBV7-2 to TRBJ2-1; D uncertain. From germline, CDR1 is SGHTA and CDR2 FQGNSA. The V end was cut by 7 bases, the J end by 5 bases, with 6 bases between. The CDR3 spans 11 residues. CDR3 loop: CASNPHNEQFF. The CDR3 bases are TGTGCCAGCAACCCCCACAATGAGCAGTTCTTC.

This clonotype was seen at least ten times. The rearrangement joins TRBV7-8 to TRBJ2-1; possible D gene TRBD2, 5 bases. This CDR3 contains 15 residues. With 1 base removed from V and 2 bases from J, the gap between germline ends came to 9 bases. The germline gives CDR1 SGHVS, CDR2 FQNEAQ. CDR3 DNA sequence: TGTGCCAGCAGCTTAGATGGACTTGCCTACAATGAGCAGTTCTTC. Translated, it gives CASSLDGLAYNEQFF.

The CDR3 protein is CSVGQNTDTQYF. As DNA, the CDR3 is TGCAGCGTTGGACAGAACACAGATACGCAGTATTTT. The chain combines TRBV29-1 with TRBJ2-3; TRBD1 might be the D (5 bases). The CDR3 has 12 residues. The germline CDR1 and CDR2 sequences are SQVTM and ANQGSEA. V shed 4 bases and J shed 2 bases, with 7 bases lying between them.

This chain uses TRBV20-1 with TRBJ1-2; possibly TRBD1 for D (5 bases). The CDR3 is made up of 13 amino acids. Looked up from germline, CDR1 is DFQATT and CDR2 is SNEGSKA (reference sequence). V shed 0 bases and J shed 5 bases, with 10 bases lying between them. The DNA of the CDR3 is TGCAGTGCTAGAGATGAGGGGAGGTATGGCTACACCTTC. This translates into CSARDEGRYGYTF.

The chain joins TRBV4-1 to TRBJ2-7; D is perhaps TRBD2 (6 bases). The CDR3 totals 14 residues. V was clipped by 3 bases and J by 5 bases, with 14 bases between them. The germline V gene has CDR1 MGHRA and CDR2 YSYEKL. CDR3 residues: CASSQLPGRDEQYF. CDR3 nucleotides: TGCGCCAGCAGCCAGCTTCCCGGGAGAGACGAGCAGTACTTC.

This clonotype was seen many times. The chain recombines TRBV7-2 with TRBJ2-4; unclear D gene. The CDR3 totals 16 residues. CDR1 is SGHTA, CDR2 FQGNSA, per germline. V gave up 5 bases and J gave up 0 bases, with 14 bases separating them. Written as DNA, the CDR3 is TGTGCCAGCAGCCCAAAGGGTATTCTAGCCAAAAACATTCAGTACTTC. It encodes CASSPKGILAKNIQYF.

V gene TRBV30 combines with J gene TRBJ2-1; D is unclear. V lost 0 bases to trimming and J lost 5 bases, with 8 bases between them. Germline V gene lookup returns CDR1 GTSNPN and CDR2 SVGIG (reference sequence). This CDR3 is 13 amino acids long. Written as DNA, the CDR3 is TGTGCCTGGAGTGTAAGCATAGACAATGAGCAGTTCTTC. It specifies CAWSVSIDNEQFF.

The genes are TRBV29-1 and TRBJ2-7; D unresolved. The CDR3 runs 14 residues. The germline V and J ends were trimmed by 7 bases and 0 bases, with 16 bases remaining between them. Germline V gene lookup returns CDR1 SQVTM and CDR2 ANQGSEA. CDR3: CSAFGSSSSYEQYF. The CDR3 nucleotides are TGCAGCGCATTCGGGTCGTCGAGCTCCTACGAGCAGTACTTC.

This clonotype has at least ten counts. This sequence joins TRBV4-3 and TRBJ2-3; D remains unclear. Germline values: CDR1 LGHNA, CDR2 YSLEER. V was trimmed by 1 base and J by 7 bases, leaving 12 bases between them. The CDR3 length is 14 residues. CDR3 nucleotides: TGCGCCAGCAGCCAAGCGGAGAAAGGACATACGCAGTATTTT. Protein product: CASSQAEKGHTQYF.

This clonotype has a handful of counts. The chain recombines TRBV24-1 with TRBJ2-1; 8 bases are shared with TRBD2. V gave up 0 bases and J gave up 8 bases; unmatched junction bases: 8. Germline V gives CDR1 KGHDR, CDR2 SFDVKD. CDR3 length equals 16 residues. DNA of the CDR3: TGTGCCACCAGTGATTTGCGGGGGGGCAAGGGGGATGAGCAGTTCTTC. It specifies CATSDLRGGKGDEQFF.

This sequence joins TRBV6-2 or TRBV6-3 and TRBJ2-3, with 7 positions matching TRBD2. The germline V gene encodes CDR1 MNHEY and CDR2 SVGEGT. V lost 6 bases to trimming and J lost 11 bases; unmatched junction nucleotides: 14. This CDR3 spans 14 amino acids. The CDR3 DNA sequence: TGTGCCAGCAGACTTCTCCCCGGACTAGAAGGGCAGTATTTT. Its protein is CASRLLPGLEGQYF.

Many counts were recorded for this clonotype. The chain joins TRBV29-1 to TRBJ2-1; 9 positions agree with TRBD2. The CDR3 has 14 amino acids. CDR1 SQVTM and CDR2 ANQGSEA come from the germline V gene. After removal of 4 bases from V and 6 bases from J, the junction contained 7 bases not matched to a gene. CDR3 loop: CSVVGTSFGNEQFF. The CDR3 DNA is TGCAGCGTTGTAGGGACTAGCTTCGGCAATGAGCAGTTCTTC.

V usage is TRBV4-1 and J usage is TRBJ1-1; unclear D gene. Trimming shortened V by 1 base and J by 6 bases, and 9 bases separated the two germline ends. The CDR3 length is 13 residues. Germline CDR1 is MGHRA and CDR2 is YSYEKL. This CDR3 reads CASSQVRWSEAFF. CDR3 sequence (DNA): TGCGCCAGCAGCCAAGTTAGGTGGTCTGAAGCTTTCTTT.